Presented here are 29 T cell receptor beta chains from one specimen sequenced in a study of patients and donors after allogeneic stem cell transplantation. Each CDR3 protein is one row after TCRdb ran MiXCR on the RT-PCR reads. Altogether 95,000 to 120,000 distinct CDR3 sequences are present, about a third being singletons, with the ten largest covering around 26%. What was sequenced was blood, either unsorted or a sorted T cell fraction (not recorded which). These receptors came from a human donor who was either an allogeneic HSCT recipient or a stem cell or donor lymphocyte infusion donor (not recorded which). It is not recorded whose cells these are; they may come from a transplant donor.

The chain carries TRBV5-6 and TRBJ1-1; D is unclear. Trimming removed 2 bases from V and 3 bases from J, with 5 bases in between. This CDR3 comprises 12 residues. The germline gives CDR1 SGHDT, CDR2 YYEEEE. The CDR3 sequence: CASSLIDTEAFF. CDR3 sequence (DNA): TGTGCCAGCAGCTTAATTGACACTGAAGCTTTCTTT. Full variable domain (missing parts from reference TRBV5-6 and TRBJ1-1): DAGVTQSPTHLIKTRGQQVTLRCSPKSGHDTVSWYQQALGQGPQFIFQYYEEEERQRGNFPDRFSGHQFPNYSSELNVNALLLGDSALYLCASSLIDTEAFFGQGTRLTVV.

The V and J genes are TRBV30 and TRBJ1-2, with 8 bases lining up with TRBD1. V was pared by 8 bases and J by 4 bases, with 9 bases of the junction left unmatched. The germline V gene has CDR1 GTSNPN and CDR2 SVGIG (reference sequence). The CDR3 loop spans 13 amino acids. The CDR3 reads CAGQGTLIYGYTF. CDR3 in DNA: TGTGCCGGACAGGGTACCCTCATCTATGGCTACACCTTC.

The V and J genes are TRBV6-2 or TRBV6-3 and TRBJ2-5; D is unresolved. Looked up from germline, CDR1 is MNHEY and CDR2 is SVGEGT. This CDR3 is 15 amino acids long. The V end was cut by 2 bases, the J end by 4 bases, with 14 bases between. This chain's CDR3 is CASSYRFGVLETQYF. For the CDR3, the DNA is TGTGCCAGCAGTTACCGTTTTGGGGTACTAGAGACCCAGTACTTC.

The sample holds a few counts of this clonotype. The rearrangement joins TRBV6-6 to TRBJ1-1, with D possibly being TRBD1 (5 bases). V was clipped by 4 bases and J by 6 bases, with 15 bases between them. The germline gives CDR1 MNHNY, CDR2 SVGAGI (reference sequence). The CDR3 has 14 amino acids. CDR3 in DNA: TGTGCCAGCAGTTGGAGCCCGGGGGAGTCTGAAGCTTTCTTT. It specifies CASSWSPGESEAFF.

The rearrangement joins TRBV6-5 to TRBJ2-7; TRBD2 agrees at 8 bases. The CDR3 is 14 residues long. J lost 4 bases, V lost 2 bases, and 4 bases had no gene match. CDR1 and CDR2 (germline): MNHEY, SVGAGI. CDR3 bases: TGTGCCAGCAGTTACGGGCGGGAGGCTTACGAGCAGTACTTC. Amino acid sequence: CASSYGREAYEQYF.

In this sample, this clonotype turned up a few times. The V and J genes are TRBV18 and TRBJ2-1; 10 bases line up with TRBD2. J gave up 5 bases and V 6 bases, and 13 bases lay outside the gene matches. The germline CDR1 and CDR2 sequences are KGHSH and LQKENI. This CDR3 spans 17 amino acids. CDR3 DNA sequence: TGTGCCAGCTCTACCCGTGGCTTAGCGGGAGGTCACAATGAGCAGTTCTTC. Translation gives CASSTRGLAGGHNEQFF.

Only a few counts were recorded for this clonotype. The rearrangement links TRBV27 to TRBJ1-5; D possibly corresponds to TRBD1 (5 bases). Germline CDR1 is MNHEY and CDR2 is SMNVEV (reference sequence). This CDR3 comprises 15 residues. V gave up 3 bases and J gave up 3 bases, with 12 bases separating them. The CDR3 nucleotides are TGTGCCAGCAGTTTCGGCGGGGCGTTCAATCAGCCCCAGCATTTT. It specifies CASSFGGAFNQPQHF.

This clonotype was found a few times. The rearrangement joins TRBV29-1 to TRBJ1-1; no reliable D call. Looked up from germline, CDR1 is SQVTM and CDR2 is ANQGSEA. The CDR3 spans 13 residues. V was shortened by 3 bases and J by 0 bases, with 8 bases between the two germline ends. The CDR3 region is CSVEKRMNTEAFF. The CDR3 DNA follows: TGCAGCGTTGAGAAGAGGATGAACACTGAAGCTTTCTTT.

V and J are TRBV24-1 and TRBJ2-5; D possibly corresponds to TRBD1 (5 bases). The ends were cut back, 5 bases at V and 6 bases at J, with 9 bases in the middle. CDR1 and CDR2 (germline): KGHDR, SFDVKD. The CDR3 is 12 residues long. CDR3 sequence: CATSGQSKTQYF. In DNA, the CDR3 is TGTGCCACCAGTGGACAGTCAAAGACCCAGTACTTC.

This clonotype turned up a few times. The J gene is TRBJ2-5, the V gene TRBV18, with TRBD1 identical over 7 bases. CDR1 and CDR2 from the germline V gene are KGHSH and LQKENI. V gave up 5 bases and J gave up 4 bases; unmatched junction bases: 1. CDR3 length: 12 residues. CDR3 region: CASSRGRETQYF. The CDR3 nucleotides read TGTGCCAGCTCAAGGGGGCGAGAGACCCAGTACTTC. The whole variable domain, remainder taken from reference TRBV18 and TRBJ2-5, is NAGVMQNPRHLVRRRGQEARLRCSPMKGHSHVYWYRQLPEEGLKFMVYLQKENIIDESGMPKERFSAEFPKEGPSILRIQQVVRGDSAAYFCASSRGRETQYFGPGTRLLVL.

V and J are TRBV12-3 or TRBV12-4 and TRBJ2-3; D ambiguous. This CDR3 region has 13 residues. Deletions cut 3 bases from V and 6 bases from J, with 10 bases between. DNA of the CDR3: TGTGCCAGCAGTTTTGGGGTCCGGGATACGCAGTATTTT. Protein product: CASSFGVRDTQYF.

This clonotype showed up just a few times. CDR3 nucleotide sequence: TGTGCCAGCACCCGCGGGGGGCGGAACACTGAAGCTTTCTTT. Translating gives CASTRGGRNTEAFF. The chain employs TRBV11-2 and TRBJ1-1; weak D call: TRBD1 (6 bases). CDR1 SGHAT and CDR2 FQNNGV come from the germline V gene. The CDR3 has 14 residues. V lost 7 bases and J 1 base, leaving 13 bases between the germline ends. Full variable domain (missing parts from reference TRBV11-2 and TRBJ1-1): EAGVAQSPRYKIIEKRQSVAFWCNPISGHATLYWYQQILGQGPKLLIQFQNNGVVDDSQLPKDRFSAERLKGVDSTLKIQPAKLEDSAVYLCASTRGGRNTEAFFGQGTRLTVV.

This clonotype was counted a few times. V is TRBV5-5 and J is TRBJ1-2; 8 nucleotides align to TRBD1. CDR1 SGHKS and CDR2 YYEKEE come from the germline V gene (reference sequence). The V gene end was trimmed by 0 bases and the J gene end by 6 bases; junction bases not matched to a gene: 22. The CDR3 spans 20 residues. The CDR3 here is CASSLVPGTGRTPGLDGYTF. As DNA, the CDR3 is TGTGCCAGCAGCTTGGTACCGGGGACAGGCAGAACCCCAGGGTTAGATGGCTACACCTTC.

This chain joins TRBV29-1 and TRBJ2-3; D not resolved. The germline gives CDR1 SQVTM, CDR2 ANQGSEA. This CDR3 spans 13 amino acids. The ends were cut back, 2 bases at V and 7 bases at J, with 13 bases in the middle. CDR3 amino acids: CSVELGWKNTQYF. The CDR3 DNA reads as TGCAGCGTTGAATTGGGTTGGAAGAATACGCAGTATTTT.

This clonotype was seen ten or more times. The chain recombines TRBV12-3 or TRBV12-4 with TRBJ1-1; 8 positions agree with TRBD1. The CDR3 has 15 amino acids. J gave up 3 bases and V 6 bases, and 9 bases lay outside the gene matches. CDR3 nucleotides: TGTGCCAGCAGCACTGACAGGGGTGGGCACACTGAAGCTTTCTTT. Its protein is CASSTDRGGHTEAFF.

This clonotype was observed at least ten times. This chain links TRBV7-2 with TRBJ1-2; D not resolved. The CDR3 loop spans 12 amino acids. The V gene lost 5 bases and the J gene lost 4 bases, with 8 bases spanning the gap. Germline assignment: CDR1 SGHTA and CDR2 FQGNSA. In nucleotides, the CDR3 is TGTGCCAGCAGCATCGTTTCCTATGGCTACACCTTC. This encodes CASSIVSYGYTF.

For the CDR3, the DNA is TGTGCCAGCAGCCACAGGCCAGACGTTGGGACCCAGTACTTC. Translated: CASSHRPDVGTQYF. The chain has TRBV12-3 or TRBV12-4 and TRBJ2-5, with a tentative D call TRBD1 (5 bases). The CDR3 extends over 14 amino acids. V was trimmed by 6 bases and J by 7 bases, leaving 18 bases between them.

This clonotype came up a few times. The chain recombines TRBV29-1 with TRBJ1-5, with D possibly TRBD1 on 6 matching bases. The V end lost 4 bases, the J end lost 3 bases, and 10 bases lay between the germline ends. The CDR3 sequence is 13 residues long. Germline values: CDR1 SQVTM, CDR2 ANQGSEA. The CDR3 loop reads CSVGNRDNQPQHF. CDR3 nucleotides: TGCAGCGTTGGAAACAGGGACAATCAGCCCCAGCATTTT.

This clonotype was observed a handful of times. The chain has TRBV12-3 or TRBV12-4 and TRBJ2-2, with D maybe TRBD1 (6 bases). The CDR3 covers 14 residues. Trimming removed 4 bases from V and 4 bases from J, with 10 bases in between. In nucleotides, the CDR3 is TGTGCCAGCAGTTCTCACAGGGCCACCGGGGAGCTGTTTTTT. Translating it yields CASSSHRATGELFF.

This clonotype has a handful of counts. The CDR3 loop reads CASTAGAAYSNQPQHF. In DNA, the CDR3 is TGTGCCAGCACCGCGGGGGCGGCCTATAGCAATCAGCCCCAGCATTTT. The chain combines TRBV28 with TRBJ1-5, with D tentatively TRBD1 (6 bases). CDR1 and CDR2 (germline): MDHEN, SYDVKM. The ends were cut back, 7 bases at V and 0 bases at J, with 16 bases in the middle. CDR3 size: 16 residues.

The chain couples TRBV6-5 to TRBJ2-2; possible D gene TRBD2, 6 bases. Per germline, CDR1 MNHEY and CDR2 SVGAGI. The CDR3 consists of 14 residues. Trimming left V 5 bases short and J 3 bases short, with 10 bases between. The CDR3 DNA sequence: TGTGCCAGCAGTCGGCGGGAATACACCGGGGAGCTGTTTTTT. This codes for CASSRREYTGELFF.

The V and J genes are TRBV5-1 and TRBJ2-7, with D uncertain. Trimming took off 4 bases at V and 6 bases at J, with 17 bases between the two ends. Germline V gene data show CDR1 as SGHRS and CDR2 as YFSETQ. The CDR3 extends over 14 amino acids. The CDR3 loop reads CASSTDEGRLEQYF. The CDR3 DNA follows: TGCGCCAGCAGCACGGACGAAGGGCGGCTCGAGCAGTACTTC.

The chain carries TRBV12-3 or TRBV12-4 and TRBJ2-4; 10 bases agree with TRBD2. Unmatched junction bases numbered 3, after V lost 4 bases and J lost 0 bases. This CDR3 is 16 amino acids long. CDR3 sequence (DNA): TGTGCCAGCAGTTCGGGACTAGCGATAGCCAAAAACATTCAGTACTTC. Its protein is CASSSGLAIAKNIQYF.

This clonotype came up a few times. V is TRBV5-1 and J is TRBJ1-2, with TRBD1 matching over 9 bases. From germline, CDR1 is SGHRS and CDR2 YFSETQ. This CDR3 region has 15 residues. V trimming: 7 bases; J trimming: 2 bases; junction bases outside the gene matches: 9. CDR3 in amino acids: CASADRDRANYGYTF. The CDR3 region has the DNA TGCGCCAGCGCCGACCGGGACAGGGCCAACTATGGCTACACCTTC.

There are a few counts of this clonotype. The genes are TRBV20-1 and TRBJ2-1; D is perhaps TRBD1 (5 bases). The CDR3 length is 14 residues. CDR1 DFQATT and CDR2 SNEGSKA come from the germline V gene (reference sequence). For the CDR3, the DNA is TGCAGCGTTGCAGGGATAAGCTCCTACAATGAGCAGTTCTTC. Translation: CSVAGISSYNEQFF.

The rearrangement joins TRBV6-6 to TRBJ2-5; D remains unclear. Looked up from germline, CDR1 is MNHNY and CDR2 is SVGAGI (reference sequence). Trimming stripped 8 bases from V and 4 bases from J, with 11 bases between. CDR3 size: 12 residues. Here the CDR3 reads CASSAGLETQYF. The CDR3 nucleotides are TGTGCCAGCTCCGCAGGTTTAGAGACCCAGTACTTC.

This clonotype was counted only a few times. The gene calls are TRBV20-1 and TRBJ1-5; possible D gene TRBD1, 5 bases. This CDR3 comprises 13 residues. CDR1 and CDR2 from the germline V gene are DFQATT and SNEGSKA (reference sequence). V gave up 4 bases and J gave up 9 bases, with 16 bases separating them. The CDR3: CSAIEDKETPQHF. CDR3 nucleotides: TGCAGTGCTATCGAGGACAAAGAAACGCCCCAGCATTTT.

The rearrangement uses TRBV4-3 and TRBJ1-6, with D unclear. The CDR3 consists of 13 residues. Germline V gene data show CDR1 as LGHNA and CDR2 as YSLEER. The V gene lost 0 bases and the J gene lost 10 bases, with 7 bases spanning the gap. DNA of the CDR3: TGCGCCAGCAGCCAAGATGTTGTCTCACCCCTCCACTTT. It translates to CASSQDVVSPLHF.

The V call is TRBV3-1, the J call TRBJ2-4, with TRBD2 matching over 9 bases. Germline CDR1 is LGHDT and CDR2 is YNNKEL (reference sequence). This CDR3 region has 17 residues. V dropped 3 bases and J dropped 1; count of bases not matched to a gene: 7. The CDR3 protein is CASSQSVLAGAKNIQYF. For the CDR3, the DNA is TGTGCCAGCAGCCAGTCCGTACTAGCGGGCGCCAAAAACATTCAGTACTTC.